This paragraph reports one T cell receptor (beta chain). This sample is part of a study of technical replicates of blood from a few donors. Sequenced by immunoSEQ multiplex PCR; TCRdb stores in-frame clones only, minus some. The sample carries fewer than 95,000 clones, approximately 94% recorded once. The CDR3 totals 13 residues. Germline CDR1 and CDR2: SGHTA and FQGTGA. Trimming cost V 2 bases and J 5 bases; bases outside gene matches: 2. This TCR was sampled from a human donor in good health. V is TRBV7-3 and J is TRBJ2-7; TRBD2 agrees at 8 bases. The sequencing sample was made of T cells isolated from PBMCs. Here the CDR3 reads CASSLRRGDEQYF. For the CDR3, the DNA is TGTGCCAGCAGCTTACGGCGGGGGGACGAGCAGTACTTC.